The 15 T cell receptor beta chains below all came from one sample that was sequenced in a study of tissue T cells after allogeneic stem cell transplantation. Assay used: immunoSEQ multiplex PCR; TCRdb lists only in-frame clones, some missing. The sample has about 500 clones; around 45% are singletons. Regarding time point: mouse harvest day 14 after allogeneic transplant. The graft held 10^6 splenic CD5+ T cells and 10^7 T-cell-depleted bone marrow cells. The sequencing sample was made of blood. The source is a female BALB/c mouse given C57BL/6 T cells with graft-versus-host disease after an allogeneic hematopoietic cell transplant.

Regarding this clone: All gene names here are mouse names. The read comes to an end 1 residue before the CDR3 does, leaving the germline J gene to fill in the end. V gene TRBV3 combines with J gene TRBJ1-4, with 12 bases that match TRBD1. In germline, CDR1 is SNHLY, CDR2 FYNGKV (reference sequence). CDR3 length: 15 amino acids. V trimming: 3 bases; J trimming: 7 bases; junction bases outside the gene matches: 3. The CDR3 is CASSFGTGGSERLFF. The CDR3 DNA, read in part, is TGTGCCAGCAGCTTCGGGACAGGGGGCAGCGAAAGATTATTT.

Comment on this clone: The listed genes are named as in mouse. CDR3 region: CASSPDWGRYAEQFF. The sequenced part of the CDR3 DNA is TGTGCCAGCAGCCCCGACTGGGGGAGATATGCTGAGCAGTTC. The V gene is TRBV5, the J gene TRBJ2-1, with 9 bases lining up with TRBD2. The missing CDR3 end, 1 residue past where the read stops, is filled in from the germline J gene. The V gene's germline CDR1 is LGHNA and CDR2 YNLKQL (reference sequence). CDR3 length: 15 residues. Trimming took 4 bases from V and 4 from J; bases not matched to a gene: 5.

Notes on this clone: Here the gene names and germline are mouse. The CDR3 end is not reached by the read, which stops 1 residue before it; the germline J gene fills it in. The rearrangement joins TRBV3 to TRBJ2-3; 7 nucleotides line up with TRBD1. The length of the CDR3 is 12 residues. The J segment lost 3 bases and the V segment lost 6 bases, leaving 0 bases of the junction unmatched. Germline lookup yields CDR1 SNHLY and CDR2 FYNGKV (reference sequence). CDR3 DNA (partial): TGTGCCAGCAGGACAGGGGCAGAAACGCTGTAT. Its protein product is CASRTGAETLY. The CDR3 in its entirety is CASRTGAETLYF.

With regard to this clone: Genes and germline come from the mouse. CDR3 bases read: TGTGCCAGCAGCACGGACAGGGGTGCTGAGCAGTTC. Translating gives CASSTDRGAEQF. The CDR3 in its entirety is CASSTDRGAEQFF. The chain uses TRBV26 and TRBJ2-1; the match to TRBD1 covers 9 bases. The sequenced fragment ends 1 residue before the CDR3 boundary, so the rest is inferred from the germline J gene. Germline V gene data show CDR1 as KGHPV and CDR2 as FQNQEV (reference sequence). The CDR3 consists of 13 residues. Trimming took 6 bases from V and 6 from J; bases not matched to a gene: 3.

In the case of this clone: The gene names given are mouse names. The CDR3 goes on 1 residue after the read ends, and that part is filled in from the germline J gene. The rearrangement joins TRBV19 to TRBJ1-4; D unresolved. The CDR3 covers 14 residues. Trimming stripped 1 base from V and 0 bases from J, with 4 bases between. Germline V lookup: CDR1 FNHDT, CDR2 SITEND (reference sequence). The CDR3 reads CASSIIISNERLFF. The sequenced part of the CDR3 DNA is TGTGCCAGCAGTATAATTATTTCCAACGAAAGATTATTT.

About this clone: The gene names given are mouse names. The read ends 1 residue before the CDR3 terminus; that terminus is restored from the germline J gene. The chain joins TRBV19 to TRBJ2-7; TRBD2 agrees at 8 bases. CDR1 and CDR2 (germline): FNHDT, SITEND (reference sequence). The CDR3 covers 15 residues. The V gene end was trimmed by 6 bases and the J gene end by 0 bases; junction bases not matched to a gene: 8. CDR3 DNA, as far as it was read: TGTGCCAGCACCCCGACTGGGGCCAGCTCCTATGAACAGTAC. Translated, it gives CASTPTGASSYEQY. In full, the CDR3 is CASTPTGASSYEQYF.

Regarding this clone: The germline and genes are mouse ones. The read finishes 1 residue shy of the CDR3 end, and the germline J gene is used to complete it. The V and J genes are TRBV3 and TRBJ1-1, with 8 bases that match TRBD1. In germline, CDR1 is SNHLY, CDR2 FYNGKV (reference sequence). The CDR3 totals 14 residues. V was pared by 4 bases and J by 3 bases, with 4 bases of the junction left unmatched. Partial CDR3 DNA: TGTGCCAGCAGCTATGGACAGGGAGACACAGAAGTCTTC. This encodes CASSYGQGDTEVF. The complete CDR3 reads CASSYGQGDTEVFF. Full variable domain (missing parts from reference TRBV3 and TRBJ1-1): GPKVLQIPSHQIIDMGQMVTLNCDPVSNHLYFYWYKQILGQQMEFLVNFYNGKVMEKSKLFKDQFSVERPDGSYFTLKIQPTALEDSAVYFCASSYGQGDTEVFFGKGTRLTVV.

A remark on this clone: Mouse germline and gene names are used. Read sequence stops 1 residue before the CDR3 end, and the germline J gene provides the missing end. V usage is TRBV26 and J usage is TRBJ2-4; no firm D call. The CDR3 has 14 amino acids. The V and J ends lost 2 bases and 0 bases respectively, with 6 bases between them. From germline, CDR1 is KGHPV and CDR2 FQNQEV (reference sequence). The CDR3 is CASSLVNSQNTLYF. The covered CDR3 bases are TGTGCCAGCAGTCTGGTCAATAGTCAAAACACCTTGTAC.

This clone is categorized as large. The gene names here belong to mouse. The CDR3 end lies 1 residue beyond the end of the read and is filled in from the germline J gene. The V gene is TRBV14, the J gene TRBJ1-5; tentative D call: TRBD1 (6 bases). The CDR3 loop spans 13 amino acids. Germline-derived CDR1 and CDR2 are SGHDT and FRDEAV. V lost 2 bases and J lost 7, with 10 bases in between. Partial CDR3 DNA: TGTGCCAGCAGTTTAACAGGGAAACAGGCTCCGCTT. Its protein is CASSLTGKQAPL. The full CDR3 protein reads CASSLTGKQAPLF.

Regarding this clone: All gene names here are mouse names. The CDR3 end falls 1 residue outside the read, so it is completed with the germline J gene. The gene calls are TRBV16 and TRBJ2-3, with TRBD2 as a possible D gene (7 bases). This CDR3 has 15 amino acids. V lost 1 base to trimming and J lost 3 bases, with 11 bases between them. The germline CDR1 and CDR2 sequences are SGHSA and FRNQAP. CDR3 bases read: TGTGCAAGCAGCTTAGGGGGGGCCGGGGCAGAAACGCTGTAT. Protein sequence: CASSLGGAGAETLY. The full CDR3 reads CASSLGGAGAETLYF.

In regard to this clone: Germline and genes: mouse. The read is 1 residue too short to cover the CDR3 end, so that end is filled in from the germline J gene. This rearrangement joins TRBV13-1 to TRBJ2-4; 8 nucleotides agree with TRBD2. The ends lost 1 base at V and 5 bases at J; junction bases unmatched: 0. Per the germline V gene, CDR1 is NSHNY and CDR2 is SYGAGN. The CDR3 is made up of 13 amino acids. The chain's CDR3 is CASSDWGGNTLYF. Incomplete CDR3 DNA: TGTGCCAGCAGTGATTGGGGGGGAAACACCTTGTAC.

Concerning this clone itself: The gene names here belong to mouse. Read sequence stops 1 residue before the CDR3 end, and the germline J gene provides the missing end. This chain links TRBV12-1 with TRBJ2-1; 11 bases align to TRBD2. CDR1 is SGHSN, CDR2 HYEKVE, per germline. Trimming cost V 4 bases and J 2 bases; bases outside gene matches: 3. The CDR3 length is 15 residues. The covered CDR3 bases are TGTGCCAGCTCCACGACTGGGGGGGACTATGCTGAGCAGTTC. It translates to CASSTTGGDYAEQF. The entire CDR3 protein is CASSTTGGDYAEQFF.

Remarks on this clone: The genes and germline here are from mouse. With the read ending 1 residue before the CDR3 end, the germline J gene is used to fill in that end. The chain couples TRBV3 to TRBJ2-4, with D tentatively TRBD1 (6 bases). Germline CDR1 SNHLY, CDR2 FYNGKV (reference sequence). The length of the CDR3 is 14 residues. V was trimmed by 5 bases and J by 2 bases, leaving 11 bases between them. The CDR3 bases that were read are TGTGCCAGCAGCCCTGGGACAAATCAAAACACCTTGTAC. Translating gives CASSPGTNQNTLY. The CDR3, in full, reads CASSPGTNQNTLYF.

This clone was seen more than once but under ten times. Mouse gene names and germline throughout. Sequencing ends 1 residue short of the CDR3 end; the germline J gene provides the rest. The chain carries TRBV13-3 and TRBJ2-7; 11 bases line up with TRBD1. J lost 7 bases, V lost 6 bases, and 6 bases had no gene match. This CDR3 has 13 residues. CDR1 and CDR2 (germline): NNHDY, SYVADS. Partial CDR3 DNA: TGTGCCAGCACCCCGGACAGGGGGCGAGAACAGTAC. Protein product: CASTPDRGREQY. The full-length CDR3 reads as CASTPDRGREQYF.

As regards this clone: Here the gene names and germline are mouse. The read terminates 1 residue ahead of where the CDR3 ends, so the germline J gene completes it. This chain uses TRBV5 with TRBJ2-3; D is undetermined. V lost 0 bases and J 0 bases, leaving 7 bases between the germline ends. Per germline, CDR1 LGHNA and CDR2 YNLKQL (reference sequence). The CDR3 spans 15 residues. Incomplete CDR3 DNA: TGTGCCAGCAGCCAAGACATGGGTAGTGCAGAAACGCTGTAT. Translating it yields CASSQDMGSAETLY. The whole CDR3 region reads CASSQDMGSAETLYF.